This T cell receptor (beta chain) came from a study of T cells in Graves' hyperthyroidism and ophthalmopathy. Whole-study findings and limits: Researchers found most expanded thyroid clonotypes above 0.001 in blood as well.

For this clonotype: Antigen: not known.

Using RNA transcripts as the source, TCR beta CDR3 regions were amplified. In the first-round RT-PCR of the TCR CDR3, the HTBI primer set was used. One entry per CDR3 protein, called by TCRdb with MiXCR from the multiplex PCR reads. The sample lists around 500,000 distinct CDR3 sequences; approximately 15% were seen once. Looked up from germline, CDR1 is LNHDA and CDR2 is SQIVND (reference sequence). The CDR3 length is 15 residues. V was pared by 9 bases and J by 1 base, with 15 bases between. The chain is built from TRBV19 and TRBJ2-2; D uncertain. Sequenced input: blood. This clonotype was obtained from a woman aged 18-29 years with Graves' hyperthyroidism. CDR3 bases: TGTGCCAGCAACCCCGCCAGACAGAACACCGGGGAGCTGTTTTTT. Translated, it gives CASNPARQNTGELFF.